The 14 T cell receptor beta chains presented below share a single source sample, sequenced in a study of T cell responses to AZD1222 COVID-19 vaccine. Clones were read by immunoSEQ multiplex PCR, and TCRdb kept only the in-frame ones, dropping some. Here the sample spans about 110,000 clones, about nine tenths being singletons. The sample in question was peripheral blood, obtained on day 0 of AZD1222 vaccination. All receptors come from an adult in good health.

The rearrangement uses TRBV18 and TRBJ2-7; D may be TRBD2 (6 bases). Germline V gives CDR1 KGHSH, CDR2 LQKENI. The CDR3 is made up of 17 amino acids. Trimming pared 0 bases from V and 5 bases from J, leaving 20 bases between. The CDR3 sequence: CASSPPRGPGEAHEQYF. In DNA, the CDR3 is TGTGCCAGCTCACCACCGCGGGGCCCGGGGGAGGCCCACGAGCAGTACTTC.

The chain carries TRBV5-1 and TRBJ1-2; D might be TRBD1 (6 bases). Germline V gene sequence: CDR1 SGHRS, CDR2 YFSETQ. The CDR3 sequence is 15 residues long. The germline V and J ends were trimmed by 4 bases and 3 bases, with 16 bases remaining between them. CDR3 amino acids: CASSPDLGGYYGYTF. For the CDR3, the DNA is TGCGCCAGCAGCCCAGACTTAGGGGGGTACTATGGCTACACCTTC.

As concerns this clone: This sample includes further DNA sequences coding for the same CDR3. The chain joins TRBV9 to TRBJ2-1; D uncertain. The CDR3 covers 12 residues. V shed 0 bases and J shed 9 bases, with 7 bases lying between them. CDR1 SGDLS and CDR2 YYNGEE come from the germline V gene. CDR3 sequence: CASSVDRGEQFF. The DNA of the CDR3 is TGTGCCAGCAGCGTAGATCGAGGTGAGCAGTTCTTC.

In DNA form, the CDR3 reads TGTGCCAGCAGCTTGGGGGGACTAGCGGGGACTGGGACCCAGTACTTC. It is translated as CASSLGGLAGTGTQYF. V gene TRBV11-3 combines with J gene TRBJ2-5; 13 bases map to TRBD2. CDR1 is SGHNT, CDR2 YENEEA, per germline. The CDR3 is made up of 16 amino acids. Trimming cost V 3 bases and J 7 bases; bases outside gene matches: 8.

The chain employs TRBV7-8 and TRBJ2-7; 8 bases agree with TRBD2. The CDR3 covers 15 residues. Germline V gives CDR1 SGHVS, CDR2 FQNEAQ. V was clipped by 5 bases and J by 2 bases; unmatched bases: 8. The CDR3 here is CASSRVSGGPYEQYF. The CDR3 DNA reads TGTGCCAGCAGCCGAGTCAGCGGGGGCCCCTACGAGCAGTACTTC.

This clone came up a few times. The J gene is TRBJ1-2, the V gene TRBV19; D possibly corresponds to TRBD1 (5 bases). The CDR3 is 13 residues long. V gave up 5 bases and J gave up 7 bases, with 14 bases separating them. The germline CDR1 and CDR2 sequences are LNHDA and SQIVND (reference sequence). The DNA of the CDR3 is TGTGCCAGTAGTTACAGGAGGATTTCTGGCTACACCTTC. Translated: CASSYRRISGYTF. The full variable domain, rest sourced from reference TRBV19 and TRBJ1-2, is DGGITQSPKYLFRKEGQNVTLSCEQNLNHDAMYWYRQDPGQGLRLIYYSQIVNDFQKGDIAEGYSVSREKKESFPLTVTSAQKNPTAFYLCASSYRRISGYTFGSGTRLTVV.

The rearrangement joins TRBV6-1 to TRBJ1-1; no clear D gene. With 1 base removed from V and 7 bases from J, the gap between germline ends came to 13 bases. The CDR3 is made up of 14 amino acids. Germline V gives CDR1 MNHNS, CDR2 SASEGT. The CDR3 spells CASSEVSAAREAFF. CDR3 in DNA: TGTGCCAGCAGTGAAGTGTCGGCTGCTCGTGAAGCTTTCTTT.

This chain connects TRBV11-2 to TRBJ2-1; 12 nucleotides match TRBD2. The CDR3 has 17 residues. J lost 5 bases, V lost 5 bases, and 10 bases had no gene match. The germline gives CDR1 SGHAT, CDR2 FQNNGV. The CDR3 region is CASSPRASGGGNNEQFF. CDR3 DNA: TGTGCCAGCAGCCCGAGGGCTAGCGGGGGGGGTAACAATGAGCAGTTCTTC.

This clone was seen a single time. The chain couples TRBV2 to TRBJ1-5, with a weak D call TRBD1 (5 bases). The CDR3 sequence is 19 residues long. Germline V lookup: CDR1 SNHLY, CDR2 FYNNEI. Between the trimmed V and J ends, which lost 5 bases and 3 bases, there was a span of 26 bases. In nucleotides, the CDR3 is TGTGCCAGCAGTAATCTTCGGTTTCGCGCGGTCGGGGCCAATCAGCCCCAGCATTTT. Amino acids: CASSNLRFRAVGANQPQHF.

The V and J genes are TRBV18 and TRBJ2-7; 8 positions agree with TRBD1. Germline lookup yields CDR1 KGHSH and CDR2 LQKENI. The CDR3 covers 14 residues. Trimming took 6 bases from V and 4 from J; bases not matched to a gene: 8. CDR3 sequence (DNA): TGTGCCAGCTCTCCGGACAGGGCAGAATACGAGCAGTACTTC. Protein product: CASSPDRAEYEQYF.

This clone was seen just once. This chain joins TRBV28 and TRBJ2-5; possibly TRBD1 for D (6 bases). Germline-derived CDR1 and CDR2 are MDHEN and SYDVKM. The ends were cut back, 1 base at V and 6 bases at J, with 12 bases in the middle. This CDR3 region has 14 residues. The CDR3 nucleotides are TGTGCCAGCAGTTTATCCAGGGGTCAGCAGACCCAGTACTTC. Amino acids: CASSLSRGQQTQYF. The whole variable domain, remainder taken from reference TRBV28 and TRBJ2-5, is DVKVTQSSRYLVKRTGEKVFLECVQDMDHENMFWYRQDPGLGLRLIYFSYDVKMKEKGDIPEGYSVSREKKERFSLILESASTNQTSMYLCASSLSRGQQTQYFGPGTRLLVL.

This CDR3 is CSVGGDRVGYNEQFF. The CDR3 nucleotides read TGCAGCGTTGGGGGCGACAGGGTAGGCTACAATGAGCAGTTCTTC. V is TRBV29-1 and J is TRBJ2-1, with 7 bases that match TRBD1. The length of the CDR3 is 15 residues. Per germline, CDR1 SQVTM and CDR2 ANQGSEA. The ends lost 4 bases at V and 3 bases at J; junction bases unmatched: 9.

CDR3 in DNA: TGTGCCAGCAGTTTAGGGGGGACAGGAAACACCATATATTTT. It codes for CASSLGGTGNTIYF. The chain recombines TRBV27 with TRBJ1-3; perhaps TRBD1 as D (6 bases). Germline values: CDR1 MNHEY, CDR2 SMNVEV (reference sequence). There are 14 residues in the CDR3. The germline V and J ends were trimmed by 2 bases and 4 bases, with 9 bases remaining between them.

The gene calls are TRBV28 and TRBJ1-2, with D unresolved. The V and J ends lost 4 bases and 12 bases respectively, with 12 bases between them. There are 11 residues in the CDR3. Germline CDR1 MDHEN, CDR2 SYDVKM. This chain's CDR3 is CASSSSRANTF. CDR3 DNA: TGTGCCAGCAGTTCGTCCCGGGCGAACACCTTC.